This T cell receptor beta chain was recovered during a study of cytomegalovirus exposure and HLA in healthy donors. PCR employed 60 Vbeta and 13 Jbeta primers. Profiling relied on immunoSEQ multiplex PCR, and the TCRdb table lists in-frame clones only, not all of them. Altogether about 160,000 clones are present, roughly 80% being singletons, with the ten largest covering over 2%. For this clone: Its antigen is currently unknown.

Study observations and caveats: It was taken for granted in presence/absence analyses that sequencing depth across donors was roughly uniform.

Sequences were obtained from PBMCs. The sequence was collected from a female donor in good health and CMV-seronegative.

The DNA of the CDR3 is TGTGCCTGGACGCAGGGGGTCTCTGGAAACACCATATATTTT. Protein product: CAWTQGVSGNTIYF. The V call is TRBV30, the J call TRBJ1-3, with 7 bases lining up with TRBD1. Germline-derived CDR1 and CDR2 are GTSNPN and SVGIG (reference sequence). V was clipped by 4 bases and J by 0 bases; unmatched bases: 3. CDR3 length: 14 amino acids.